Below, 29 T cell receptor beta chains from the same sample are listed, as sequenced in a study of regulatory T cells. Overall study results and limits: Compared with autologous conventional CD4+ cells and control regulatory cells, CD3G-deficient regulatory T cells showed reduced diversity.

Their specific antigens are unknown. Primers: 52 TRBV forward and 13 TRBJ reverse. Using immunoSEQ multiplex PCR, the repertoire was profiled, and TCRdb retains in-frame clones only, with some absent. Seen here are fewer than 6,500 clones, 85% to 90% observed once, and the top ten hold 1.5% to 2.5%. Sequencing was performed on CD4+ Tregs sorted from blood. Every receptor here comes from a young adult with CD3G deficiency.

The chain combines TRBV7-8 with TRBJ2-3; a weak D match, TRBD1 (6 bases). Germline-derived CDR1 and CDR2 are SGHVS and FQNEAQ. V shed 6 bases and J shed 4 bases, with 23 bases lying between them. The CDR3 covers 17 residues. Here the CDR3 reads CASSPGRLGGIADTQYF. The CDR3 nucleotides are TGTGCCAGCAGTCCTGGACGGCTAGGGGGTATCGCAGATACGCAGTATTTT. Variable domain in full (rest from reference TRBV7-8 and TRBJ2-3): GAGVSQSPRYKVAKRGQDVALRCDPISGHVSLFWYQQALGQGPEFLTYFQNEAQLDKSGLPSDRFFAERPEGSVSTLKIQRTQQEDSAVYLCASSPGRLGGIADTQYFGPGTRLTVL.

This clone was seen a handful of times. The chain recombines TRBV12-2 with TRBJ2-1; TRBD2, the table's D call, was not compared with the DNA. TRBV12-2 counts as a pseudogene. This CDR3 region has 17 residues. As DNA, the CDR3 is TGTGCAAGTCGCTTAGGGATCCTAGCGGGAGGGTTCAATGAGCAGTTCTTC. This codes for CASRLGILAGGFNEQFF.

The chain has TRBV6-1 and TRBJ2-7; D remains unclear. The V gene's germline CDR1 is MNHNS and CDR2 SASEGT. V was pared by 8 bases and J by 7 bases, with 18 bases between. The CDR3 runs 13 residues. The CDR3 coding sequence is TGTGCCAGCCAACCCTCTGGCGGCCAGGAGCAGTACTTC. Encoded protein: CASQPSGGQEQYF.

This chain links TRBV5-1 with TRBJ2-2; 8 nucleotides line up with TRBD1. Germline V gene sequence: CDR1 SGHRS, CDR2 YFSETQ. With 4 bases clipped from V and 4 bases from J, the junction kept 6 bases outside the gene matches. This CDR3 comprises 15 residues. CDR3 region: CASSPGGAGTGELFF. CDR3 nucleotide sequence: TGCGCCAGCAGCCCAGGGGGCGCGGGCACCGGGGAGCTGTTTTTT.

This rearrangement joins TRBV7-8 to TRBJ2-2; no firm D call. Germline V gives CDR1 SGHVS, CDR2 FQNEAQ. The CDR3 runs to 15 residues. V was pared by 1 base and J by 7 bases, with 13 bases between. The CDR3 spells CASSLGSLGNGELFF. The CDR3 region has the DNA TGTGCCAGCAGCTTAGGGTCGCTTGGGAACGGGGAGCTGTTTTTT.

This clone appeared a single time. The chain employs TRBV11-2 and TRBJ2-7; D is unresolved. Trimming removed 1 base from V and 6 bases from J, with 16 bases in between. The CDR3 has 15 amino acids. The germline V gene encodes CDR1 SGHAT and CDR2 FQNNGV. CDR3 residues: CASSLGPLPESEQYF. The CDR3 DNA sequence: TGTGCCAGCAGCTTAGGCCCCCTCCCAGAGTCCGAGCAGTACTTC. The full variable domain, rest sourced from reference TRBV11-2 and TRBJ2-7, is EAGVAQSPRYKIIEKRQSVAFWCNPISGHATLYWYQQILGQGPKLLIQFQNNGVVDDSQLPKDRFSAERLKGVDSTLKIQPAKLEDSAVYLCASSLGPLPESEQYFGPGTRLTVT.

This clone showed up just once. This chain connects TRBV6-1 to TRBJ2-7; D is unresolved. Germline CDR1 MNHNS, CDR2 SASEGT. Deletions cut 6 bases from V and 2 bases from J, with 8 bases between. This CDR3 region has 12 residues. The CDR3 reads CASRKATYEQYF. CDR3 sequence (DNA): TGTGCCAGCAGAAAAGCTACCTACGAGCAGTACTTC.

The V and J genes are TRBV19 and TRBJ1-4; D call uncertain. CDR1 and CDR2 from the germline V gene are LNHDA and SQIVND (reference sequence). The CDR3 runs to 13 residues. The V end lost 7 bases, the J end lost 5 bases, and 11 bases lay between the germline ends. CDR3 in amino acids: CASNSRYNEKLFF. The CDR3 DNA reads TGTGCCAGTAACTCCCGCTACAATGAAAAACTGTTTTTT.

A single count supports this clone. The CDR3 is CASSLFPRRHSYEQYF. The CDR3 bases are TGTGCCAGCAGTTTATTCCCCCGGCGACATTCTTACGAGCAGTACTTC. The chain uses TRBV28 and TRBJ2-7; D gene unclear. V lost 1 base and J lost 4, with 17 bases in between. The germline V gene has CDR1 MDHEN and CDR2 SYDVKM. This CDR3 has 16 amino acids.

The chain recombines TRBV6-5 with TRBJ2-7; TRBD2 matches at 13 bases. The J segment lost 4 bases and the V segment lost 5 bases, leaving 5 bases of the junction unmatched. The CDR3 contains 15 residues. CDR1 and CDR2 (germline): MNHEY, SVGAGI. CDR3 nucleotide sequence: TGTGCCAGCAGTCACAGACTAGCGGGGGGATACGAGCAGTACTTC. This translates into CASSHRLAGGYEQYF.

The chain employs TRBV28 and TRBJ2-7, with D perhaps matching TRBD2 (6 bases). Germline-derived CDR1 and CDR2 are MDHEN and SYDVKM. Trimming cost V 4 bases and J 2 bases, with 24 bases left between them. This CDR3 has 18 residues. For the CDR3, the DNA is TGTGCCAGCAGTTCGGGGAGGACGTATGATATGATAACCTACGAGCAGTACTTC. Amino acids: CASSSGRTYDMITYEQYF.

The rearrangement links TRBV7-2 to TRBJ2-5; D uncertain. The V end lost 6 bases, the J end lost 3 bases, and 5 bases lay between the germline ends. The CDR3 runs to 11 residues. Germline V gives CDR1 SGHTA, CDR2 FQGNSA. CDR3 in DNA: TGTGCCAGCAGGGATGAAGAGACCCAGTACTTC. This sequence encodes CASRDEETQYF.

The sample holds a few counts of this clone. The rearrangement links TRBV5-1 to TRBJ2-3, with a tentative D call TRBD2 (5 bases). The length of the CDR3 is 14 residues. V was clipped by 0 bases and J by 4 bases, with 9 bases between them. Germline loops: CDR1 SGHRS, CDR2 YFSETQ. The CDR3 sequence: CASSLGRAPDTQYF. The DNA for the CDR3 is TGCGCCAGCAGCTTGGGGCGGGCCCCAGATACGCAGTATTTT.

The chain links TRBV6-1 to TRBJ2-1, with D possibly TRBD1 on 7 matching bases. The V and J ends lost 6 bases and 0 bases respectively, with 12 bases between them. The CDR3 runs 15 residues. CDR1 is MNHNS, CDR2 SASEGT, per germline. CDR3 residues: CASREGQSSYNEQFF. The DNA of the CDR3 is TGTGCCAGCAGGGAGGGACAGAGCTCCTACAATGAGCAGTTCTTC.

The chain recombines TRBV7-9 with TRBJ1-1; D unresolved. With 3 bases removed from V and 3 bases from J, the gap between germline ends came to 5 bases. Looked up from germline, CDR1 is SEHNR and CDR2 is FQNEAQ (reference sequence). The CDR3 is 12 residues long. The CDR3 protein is CASSLDDTEAFF. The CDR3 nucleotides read TGTGCCAGCAGCTTGGACGACACTGAAGCTTTCTTT. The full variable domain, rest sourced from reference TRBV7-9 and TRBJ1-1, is DTGVSQNPRHKITKRGQNVTFRCDPISEHNRLYWYRQTLGQGPEFLTYFQNEAQLEKSRLLSDRFSAERPKGSFSTLEIQRTEQGDSAMYLCASSLDDTEAFFGQGTRLTVV.

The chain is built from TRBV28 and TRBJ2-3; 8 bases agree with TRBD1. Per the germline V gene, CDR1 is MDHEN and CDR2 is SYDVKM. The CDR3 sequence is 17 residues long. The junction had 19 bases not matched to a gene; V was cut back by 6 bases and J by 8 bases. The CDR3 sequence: CASSPLTGQGAKGTQYF. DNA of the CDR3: TGTGCCAGCAGCCCCCTCACGGGCCAGGGGGCGAAGGGTACGCAGTATTTT.

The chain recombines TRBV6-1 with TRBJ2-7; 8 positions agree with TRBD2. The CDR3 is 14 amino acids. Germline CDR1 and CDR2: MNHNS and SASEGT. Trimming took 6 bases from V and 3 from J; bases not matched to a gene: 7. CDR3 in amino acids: CASRASGRNYEQYF. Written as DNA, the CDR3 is TGTGCCAGCAGGGCTAGCGGGCGCAACTACGAGCAGTACTTC.

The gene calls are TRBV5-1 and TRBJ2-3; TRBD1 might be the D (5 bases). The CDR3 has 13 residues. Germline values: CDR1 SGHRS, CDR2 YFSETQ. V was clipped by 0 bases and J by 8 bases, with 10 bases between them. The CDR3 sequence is CASSLDGQGTQYF. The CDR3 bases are TGCGCCAGCAGCTTGGATGGCCAGGGTACGCAGTATTTT.

The CDR3 spells CASSPAGTLSYEQYF. For the CDR3, the DNA is TGTGCCAGCAGCCCCGCCGGGACTCTTTCCTACGAGCAGTACTTC. The V and J genes are TRBV28 and TRBJ2-7, with a tentative D call TRBD2 (6 bases). This CDR3 has 15 amino acids. Germline CDR1 is MDHEN and CDR2 is SYDVKM. Trimming removed 6 bases from V and 1 base from J, with 16 bases in between.

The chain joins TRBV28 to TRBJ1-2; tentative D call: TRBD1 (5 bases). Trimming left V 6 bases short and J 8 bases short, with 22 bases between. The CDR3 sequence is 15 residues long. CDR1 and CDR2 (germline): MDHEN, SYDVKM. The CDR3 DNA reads TGTGCCAGCAGCCCTGGGGGGACGAGCTCCGGAGGCTACACCTTC. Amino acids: CASSPGGTSSGGYTF.

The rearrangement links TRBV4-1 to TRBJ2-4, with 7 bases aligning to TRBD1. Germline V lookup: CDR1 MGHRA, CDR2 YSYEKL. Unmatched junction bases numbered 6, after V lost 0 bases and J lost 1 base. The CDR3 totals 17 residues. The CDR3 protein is CASSQDSARGAKNIQYF. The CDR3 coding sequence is TGCGCCAGCAGCCAAGATTCGGCCAGGGGGGCCAAAAACATTCAGTACTTC.

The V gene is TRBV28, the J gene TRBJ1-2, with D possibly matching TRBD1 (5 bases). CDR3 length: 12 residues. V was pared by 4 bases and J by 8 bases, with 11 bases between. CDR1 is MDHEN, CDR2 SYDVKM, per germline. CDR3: CASSSGTGGYTF. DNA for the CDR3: TGTGCCAGCAGTTCCGGGACCGGGGGCTACACCTTC.

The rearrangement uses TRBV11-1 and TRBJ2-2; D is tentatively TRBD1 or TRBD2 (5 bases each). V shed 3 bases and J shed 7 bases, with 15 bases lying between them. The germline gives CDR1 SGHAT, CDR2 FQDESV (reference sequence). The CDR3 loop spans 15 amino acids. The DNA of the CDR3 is TGTGCCAGCAGCTTGGGGAGCCGGACATACGGGGAGCTGTTTTTT. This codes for CASSLGSRTYGELFF.

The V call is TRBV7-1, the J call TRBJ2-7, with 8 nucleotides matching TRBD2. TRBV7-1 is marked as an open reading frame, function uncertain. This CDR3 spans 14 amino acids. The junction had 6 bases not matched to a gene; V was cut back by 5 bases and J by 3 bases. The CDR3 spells CASSDSGTHYEQYF. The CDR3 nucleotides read TGTGCCAGCAGCGATAGCGGGACCCACTACGAGCAGTACTTC.

The CDR3 here is CASSLRGKGDEQYF. The CDR3 DNA sequence: TGCGCCAGCAGCTTACGTGGCAAGGGGGACGAGCAGTACTTC. The chain joins TRBV5-1 to TRBJ2-7, with D possibly TRBD1 on 6 matching bases. CDR1 is SGHRS and CDR2 is YFSETQ in the germline V gene. The CDR3 totals 14 residues. Trimming shortened V by 2 bases and J by 5 bases, and 14 bases separated the two germline ends.

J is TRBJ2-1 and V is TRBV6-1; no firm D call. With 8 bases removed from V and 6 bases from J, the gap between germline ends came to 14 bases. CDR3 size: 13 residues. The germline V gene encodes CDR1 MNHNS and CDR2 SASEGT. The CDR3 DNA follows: TGTGCCAGCGGCGCCTACCCATCCAATGAGCAGTTCTTC. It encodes CASGAYPSNEQFF.

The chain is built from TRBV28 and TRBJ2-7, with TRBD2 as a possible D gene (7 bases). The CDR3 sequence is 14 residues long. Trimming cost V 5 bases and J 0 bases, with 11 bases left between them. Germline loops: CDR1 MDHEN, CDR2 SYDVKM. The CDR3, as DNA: TGTGCCAGCAGTAGGGGGGGGGCCTCCTACGAGCAGTACTTC. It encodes CASSRGGASYEQYF.

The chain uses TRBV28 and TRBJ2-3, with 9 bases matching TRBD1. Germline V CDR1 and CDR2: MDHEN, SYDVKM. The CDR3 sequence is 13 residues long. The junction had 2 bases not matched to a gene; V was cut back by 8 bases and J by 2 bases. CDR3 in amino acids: CASGDRVTDTQYF. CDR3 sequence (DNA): TGTGCCAGCGGGGACAGGGTCACAGATACGCAGTATTTT.

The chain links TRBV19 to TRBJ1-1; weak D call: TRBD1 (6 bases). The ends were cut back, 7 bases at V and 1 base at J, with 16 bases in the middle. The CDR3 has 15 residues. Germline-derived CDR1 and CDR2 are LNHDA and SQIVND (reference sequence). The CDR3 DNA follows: TGTGCCAGTACTCCCTTGACAGGCTGGAACACTGAAGCTTTCTTT. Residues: CASTPLTGWNTEAFF.